This T cell receptor beta chain was recovered during a study of technical replicates of blood from several donors. Clones were read by immunoSEQ multiplex PCR, and TCRdb kept only the in-frame ones, dropping some. This table holds 80,000 to 90,000 clones, 90% to 95% found once. Per the germline V gene, CDR1 is MNHEY and CDR2 is SVGAGI. The ends were cut back, 6 bases at V and 6 bases at J, with 19 bases in the middle. The length of the CDR3 is 15 residues. This TCR came from a human donor in good health. The chain recombines TRBV6-5 with TRBJ2-3; D might be TRBD2 (6 bases). The sample consisted of T cells isolated from PBMCs. The CDR3 nucleotides are TGTGCCAGCAGACAGACTAGTACTAGAGGCGATACGCAGTATTTT. Translation: CASRQTSTRGDTQYF.